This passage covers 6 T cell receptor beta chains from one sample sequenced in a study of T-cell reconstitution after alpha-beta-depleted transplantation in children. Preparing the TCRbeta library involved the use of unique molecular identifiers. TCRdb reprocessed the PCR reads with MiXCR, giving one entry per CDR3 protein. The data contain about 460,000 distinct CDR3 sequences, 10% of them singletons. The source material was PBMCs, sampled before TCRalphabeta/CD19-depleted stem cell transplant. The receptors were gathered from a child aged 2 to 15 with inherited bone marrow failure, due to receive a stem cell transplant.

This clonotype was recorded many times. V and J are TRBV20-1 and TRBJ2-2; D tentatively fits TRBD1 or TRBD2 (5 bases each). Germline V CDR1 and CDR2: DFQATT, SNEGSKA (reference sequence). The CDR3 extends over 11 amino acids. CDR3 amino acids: CLKEGTGELFF. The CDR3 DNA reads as TGCCTCAAAGAGGGGACCGGGGAGCTGTTTTTT.

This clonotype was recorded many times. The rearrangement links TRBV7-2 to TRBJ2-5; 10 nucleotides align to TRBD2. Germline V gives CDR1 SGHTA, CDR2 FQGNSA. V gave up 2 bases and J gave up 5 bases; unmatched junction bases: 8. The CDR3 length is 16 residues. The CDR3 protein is CASSLWASGSKETQYF. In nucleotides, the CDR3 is TGTGCCAGCAGCTTATGGGCTAGCGGGAGTAAGGAGACCCAGTACTTC.

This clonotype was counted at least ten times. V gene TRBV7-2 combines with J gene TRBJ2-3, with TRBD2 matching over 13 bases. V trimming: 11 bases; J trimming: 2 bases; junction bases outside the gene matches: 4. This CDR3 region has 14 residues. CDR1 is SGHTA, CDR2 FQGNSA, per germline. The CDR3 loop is CASGTSGATDTQYF. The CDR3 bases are TGTGCCTCCGGGACTAGCGGGGCCACAGATACGCAGTATTTT.

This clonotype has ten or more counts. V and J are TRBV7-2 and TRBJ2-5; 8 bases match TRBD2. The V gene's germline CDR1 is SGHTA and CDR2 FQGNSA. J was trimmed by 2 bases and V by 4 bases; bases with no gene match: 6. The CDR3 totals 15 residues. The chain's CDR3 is CASSSPPSGQETQYF. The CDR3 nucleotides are TGTGCCAGCAGCTCCCCTCCTAGCGGGCAAGAGACCCAGTACTTC.

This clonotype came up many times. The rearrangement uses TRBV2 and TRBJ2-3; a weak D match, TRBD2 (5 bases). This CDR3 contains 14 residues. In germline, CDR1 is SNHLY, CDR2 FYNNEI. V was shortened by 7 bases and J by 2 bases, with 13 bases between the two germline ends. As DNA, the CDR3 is TGTGCCAGCACCGGGGTCCTACCCACAGATACGCAGTATTTT. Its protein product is CASTGVLPTDTQYF.

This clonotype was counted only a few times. The CDR3 sequence: CASSPTSLLYNEQFF. Here the CDR3 DNA reads TGTGCCAGCTCACCGACTAGTCTCCTCTACAATGAGCAGTTCTTC. The V call is TRBV18, the J call TRBJ2-1; a weak D match, TRBD2 (6 bases). The CDR3 is 15 residues long. With 3 bases removed from V and 3 bases from J, the gap between germline ends came to 12 bases. Germline values: CDR1 KGHSH, CDR2 LQKENI.